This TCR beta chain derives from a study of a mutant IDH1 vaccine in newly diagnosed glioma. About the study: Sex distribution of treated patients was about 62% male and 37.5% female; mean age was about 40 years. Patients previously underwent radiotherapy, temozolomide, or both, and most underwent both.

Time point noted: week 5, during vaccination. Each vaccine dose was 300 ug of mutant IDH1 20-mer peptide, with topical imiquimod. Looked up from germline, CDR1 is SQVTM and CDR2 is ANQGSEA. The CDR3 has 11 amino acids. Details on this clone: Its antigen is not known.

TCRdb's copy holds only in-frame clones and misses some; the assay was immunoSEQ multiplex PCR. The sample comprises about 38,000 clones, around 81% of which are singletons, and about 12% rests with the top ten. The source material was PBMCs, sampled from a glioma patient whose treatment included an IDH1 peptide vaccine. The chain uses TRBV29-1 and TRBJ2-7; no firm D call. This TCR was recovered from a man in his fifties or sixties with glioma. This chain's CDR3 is CGVMETYEQYF. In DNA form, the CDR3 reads TGCGGGGTCATGGAAACCTACGAGCAGTACTTC.